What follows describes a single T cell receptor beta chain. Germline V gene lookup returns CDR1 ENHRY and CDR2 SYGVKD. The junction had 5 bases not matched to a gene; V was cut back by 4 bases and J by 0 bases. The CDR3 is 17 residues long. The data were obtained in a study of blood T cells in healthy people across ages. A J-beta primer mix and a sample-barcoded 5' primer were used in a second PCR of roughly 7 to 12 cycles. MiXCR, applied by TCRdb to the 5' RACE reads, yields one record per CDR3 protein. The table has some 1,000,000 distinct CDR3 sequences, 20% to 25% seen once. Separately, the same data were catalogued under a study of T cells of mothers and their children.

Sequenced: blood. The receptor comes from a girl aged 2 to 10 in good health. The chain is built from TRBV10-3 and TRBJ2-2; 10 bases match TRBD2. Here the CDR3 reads CAISVLAGGPNTGELFF. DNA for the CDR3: TGTGCCATCAGTGTCTTAGCGGGGGGACCGAACACCGGGGAGCTGTTTTTT.